The clone carrying this TCR beta chain was detected a few times. The antigen is not known. This entry is derived from a study of immune evolution from preneoplasia to lung adenocarcinoma. Findings and limits, study-wide: Later-stage lesions appeared to have more T cells, more diversity, less clonality. Top clone share appeared to fall from AAH through AIS, MIA, adenocarcinoma.

The CDR3 consists of 15 residues. V was shortened by 0 bases and J by 8 bases, with 16 bases between the two germline ends. Germline V gives CDR1 MNHEY, CDR2 SVGAGI. This table comes from immunoSEQ multiplex PCR, and its TCRdb copy is limited to in-frame clones, with some not included. The table lists around 10,000 clones, more than 70% of them singletons. Patients had resection in Japan or China between the mid-2010s and the late 2010s. H&E slides confirmed each diagnosis, reviewed by two pathologists independently. Sequencing was carried out using FFPE normal lung tissue adjacent to the tumor. The TCR was taken from a person aged 55 to 70 with lung adenocarcinoma. Some clones in this sample may be carry-over from other donors' samples. The chain is built from TRBV6-5 and TRBJ1-2; D gene unclear. CDR3 region: CASSYSEGRLVGYTF. In nucleotides, the CDR3 is TGTGCCAGCAGTTACTCCGAGGGCAGGCTCGTAGGCTACACCTTC.